Given below is one TCR beta chain in context. The antigen remains undetermined. The data were produced by immunoSEQ multiplex PCR, yet TCRdb's version contains in-frame clones alone and is incomplete. The sample consists of 30,000 to 35,000 clones, 86% of them appearing once. Germline CDR1 SGDLS, CDR2 YYNGEE. J gave up 5 bases and V 0 bases, and 3 bases lay outside the gene matches. The CDR3 length is 14 residues. This sample is drawn from a study of OX40 agonist ivuxolimab in advanced cancers. Study context: Subjects had a mean age of around 60 years, with a range of 23 to 79; almost 85% were male. Findings and limits, study-wide: On average, a greater number of expanded clones characterised CD8+ T cells relative to CD4+.

Source: CD4+ or CD8+ T cells sorted from blood, taken in a trial of the OX40 agonist ivuxolimab. This TCR derives from an adult with an advanced solid tumor such as melanoma, head and neck, liver or kidney cancer. The V gene is TRBV9, the J gene TRBJ2-7; 9 bases line up with TRBD1. The CDR3 region is CASSVADRGNEQYF. The CDR3 DNA reads TGTGCCAGCAGCGTAGCCGACAGGGGGAACGAGCAGTACTTC.